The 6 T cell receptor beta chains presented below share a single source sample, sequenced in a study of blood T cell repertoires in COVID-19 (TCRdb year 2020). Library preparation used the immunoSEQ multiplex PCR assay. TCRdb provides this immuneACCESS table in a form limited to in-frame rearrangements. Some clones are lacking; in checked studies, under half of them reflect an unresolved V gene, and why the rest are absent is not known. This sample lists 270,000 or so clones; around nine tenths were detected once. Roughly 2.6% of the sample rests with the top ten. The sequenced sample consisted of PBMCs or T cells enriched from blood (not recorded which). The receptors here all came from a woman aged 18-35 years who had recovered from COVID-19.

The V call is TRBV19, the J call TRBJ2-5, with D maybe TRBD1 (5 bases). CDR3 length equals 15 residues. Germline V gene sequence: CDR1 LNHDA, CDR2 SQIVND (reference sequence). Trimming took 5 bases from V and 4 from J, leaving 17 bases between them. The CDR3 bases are TGTGCCAGTAGTCTGAGTGGGGTAAGGGGAGAGACCCAGTACTTC. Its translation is CASSLSGVRGETQYF.

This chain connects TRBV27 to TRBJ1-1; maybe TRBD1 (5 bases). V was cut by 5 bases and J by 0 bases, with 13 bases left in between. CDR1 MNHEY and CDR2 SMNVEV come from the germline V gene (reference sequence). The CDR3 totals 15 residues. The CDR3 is CASSRYRDLNTEAFF. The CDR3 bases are TGTGCCAGCAGTCGTTACCGGGACTTGAACACTGAAGCTTTCTTT.

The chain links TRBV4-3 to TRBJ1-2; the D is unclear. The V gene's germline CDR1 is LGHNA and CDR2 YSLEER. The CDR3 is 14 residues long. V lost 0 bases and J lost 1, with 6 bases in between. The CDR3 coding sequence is TGCGCCAGCAGCCAAGATCGAGATAACTATGGCTACACCTTC. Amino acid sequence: CASSQDRDNYGYTF.

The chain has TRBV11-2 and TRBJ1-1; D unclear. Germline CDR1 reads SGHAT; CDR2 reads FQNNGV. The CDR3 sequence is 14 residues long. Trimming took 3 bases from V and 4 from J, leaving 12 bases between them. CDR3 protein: CASSLMLAGTEAFF. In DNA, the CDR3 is TGTGCCAGCAGCTTGATGTTAGCGGGCACTGAAGCTTTCTTT.

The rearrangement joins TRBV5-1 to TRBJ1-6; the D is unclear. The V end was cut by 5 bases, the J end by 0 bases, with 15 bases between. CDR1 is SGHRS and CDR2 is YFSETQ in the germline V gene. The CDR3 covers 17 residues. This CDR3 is CASRSAAEGSYNSPLHF. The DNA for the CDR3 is TGCGCCAGCAGATCCGCGGCGGAGGGCTCCTATAATTCACCCCTCCACTTT.

Written as DNA, the CDR3 is TGTGCCAGCAGTCCGAGGACAGGGTCTGAAGCTTTCTTT. It is translated as CASSPRTGSEAFF. V is TRBV6-5 and J is TRBJ1-1, with 8 bases that match TRBD1. Germline V gives CDR1 MNHEY, CDR2 SVGAGI. The CDR3 has 13 amino acids. Trimming took 5 bases from V and 6 from J; bases not matched to a gene: 5.